This is a list of T cell receptor beta chains from one sample in a study of T cell repertoires in cytomegalovirus infection. TCRdb re-called the reads with MiXCR, one entry per CDR3 protein. Of 80,000 to 130,000 distinct CDR3 sequences in the sample, about 22% were seen once. Specimen: CD8+ T cells from PBMCs. These receptors all come from a human donor in good health (CMV status not recorded). Some clones in this sample may be carry-over from other donors' samples. CDR3s include the opening cysteine and the closing phenylalanine or tryptophan. The D gene is left open where the match is weak. Size values are once, few and many counts, or a class for expanded clones, and some rows have none.

abundance	d_gene	v_gene	j_gene	CDR3nt	CDR3aa
few	TRBD2	TRBV28	TRBJ2-3	TGTGCCAGCAACCCCCGGGCGGGGGGGCTTGATACGCAGTATTTT	CASNPRAGGLDTQYF
.	TRBD2	TRBV7-9	TRBJ2-5	TGTGCCAGCGACAAAGGCCTAGCGGGAGCGCCCACCGGTAATGAGACCCAGTACTTC	CASDKGLAGAPTGNETQYF
.	.	TRBV15	TRBJ1-5	TGTGCCACCAGTCATGGCAATCAGCCCCAGCATTTT	CATSHGNQPQHF
once	.	TRBV28	TRBJ1-1	TGTGCCAGCAGGGACGTGGGGCTGCTGAACACTGAAGCTTTCTTT	CASRDVGLLNTEAFF
.	.	TRBV12-3/TRBV12-4	TRBJ1-1	TGTGCCAGCACCGTAGGGGGAATTGGCACTGAAGCTTTCTTT	CASTVGGIGTEAFF
.	TRBD1	TRBV2	TRBJ2-1	TGTGCCAGCAACAGACAGGGGGTTGGGGATGAGCAGTTCTTC	CASNRQGVGDEQFF
.	.	TRBV5-5	TRBJ2-3	TGTGCCAGCATCTCGACAGATACGCAGTATTTT	CASISTDTQYF
.	.	TRBV7-9	TRBJ2-5	TGTGCCAGCAGCTGGGGGAGCCAAGAGACCCAGTACTTC	CASSWGSQETQYF
few	TRBD2	TRBV5-5	TRBJ2-5	TGTGCCAGCAGTTCGACTAGCGCCCCTGTGAGAGAGACCCAGTACTTC	CASSSTSAPVRETQYF
.	.	TRBV4-2	TRBJ2-2	TGTGCCAGCAGCCAAGATACTAGTTCCACCGGGGAGCTGTTTTTT	CASSQDTSSTGELFF
many	.	TRBV7-8	TRBJ2-3	TGTGCCAGCAGCTTACGGGCCCTGGCCGCAGATACGCAGTATTTT	CASSLRALAADTQYF
many	TRBD1	TRBV28	TRBJ2-7	TGTGCCAGCAGGATCCGGGACAGTGCCTACGAGCAGTACTTC	CASRIRDSAYEQYF
many	.	TRBV7-2	TRBJ1-5	TGTGCCAGCAGCTCCGATCTCAATAGCAATCAGCCCCAGCATTTT	CASSSDLNSNQPQHF
.	TRBD2	TRBV20-1	TRBJ2-7	TGCAGTGCTGCCCGGGGGGGCGACGAGCAGTACTTC	CSAARGGDEQYF
.	.	TRBV10-3	TRBJ2-1	TGTGCCATCAGTGATAGGGGTCCCTACAATGAGCAGTTCTTC	CAISDRGPYNEQFF
few	TRBD2	TRBV5-6	TRBJ2-4	TGTGCCAGCGGCCTCAGCGGGACTAGTGACATTCAGTACTTC	CASGLSGTSDIQYF
many	.	TRBV7-6	TRBJ2-3	TGTGCCAGCAGCGACTACGCAGGGGGGGGGACAGATACGCAGTATTTT	CASSDYAGGGTDTQYF
.	TRBD2	TRBV11-2	TRBJ2-3	TGTGCCAGCAGCGGGGGACTAGCGGGAGTGGTTAGCACAGATACGCAGTATTTT	CASSGGLAGVVSTDTQYF
few	.	TRBV7-9	TRBJ2-7	TGTGCCAGCAGCCCCGGACGGGACAACGAATACTACGAGCAGTACTTC	CASSPGRDNEYYEQYF
.	.	TRBV13	TRBJ1-1	TGTGCCAGCAGCCGGACGGTGAACACTGAAGCTTTCTTT	CASSRTVNTEAFF
many	.	TRBV7-2	TRBJ2-1	TGTGCCAGCACGGTACAGGGAGGCTCCTACAATGAGCAGTTCTTC	CASTVQGGSYNEQFF
.	.	TRBV7-2	TRBJ2-7	TGTGCCAGCAGCCTATCAAGGGAGGACCCAACCTACGAGCAGTACTTC	CASSLSREDPTYEQYF
few	.	TRBV28	TRBJ2-4	TGTGCCAGCAGCCCTGCCGGGCCCCTCCAAAACATTCAGTACTTC	CASSPAGPLQNIQYF
few	.	TRBV12-3/TRBV12-4	TRBJ2-7	TGTGCCAGCAGCTCCGGGCATAACTCCTACGAGCAGTACTTC	CASSSGHNSYEQYF
many	.	TRBV7-9	TRBJ2-6	TGTGCCAGCAGCCATGACAGCTCTGGGGCCAACGTCCTGACTTTC	CASSHDSSGANVLTF
few	.	TRBV7-9	TRBJ2-7	TGTGCCAGCAGCGCCCCCGGGACACAAAACTACGAGCAGTACTTC	CASSAPGTQNYEQYF
many	TRBD1	TRBV7-3	TRBJ2-2	TGTGCCAGCAGCTTACTGGTGACAGGGGTTCGCACCGGGGAGCTGTTTTTT	CASSLLVTGVRTGELFF
many	.	TRBV7-6	TRBJ1-1	TGTGCCAGCAGCGCCAACAGGGAGAGCACTGAAGCTTTCTTT	CASSANRESTEAFF
.	TRBD1	TRBV7-6	TRBJ2-7	TGTGCCAGCAGCCCAGAGGGACAGGGGAGCTACGAGCAGTACTTC	CASSPEGQGSYEQYF
few	.	TRBV4-1	TRBJ1-5	TGCGCCAGCAGCCAAGGCGGGGGAACCGAGTTTCGTTCCCAGCATTTT	CASSQGGGTEFRSQHF
many	.	TRBV7-2	TRBJ1-4	TGTGCCAGCAGCTTGTATGGTGCAACTAATGAAAAACTGTTTTTT	CASSLYGATNEKLFF
few	TRBD1	TRBV28	TRBJ1-1	TGTGCCAGCAACAGGGGCATGACTGAAGCTTTCTTT	CASNRGMTEAFF
many	.	TRBV12-3/TRBV12-4	TRBJ2-3	TGTGCCAGCAGTTTCCCCGGGGAAGCAGATACGCAGTATTTT	CASSFPGEADTQYF
many	.	TRBV27	TRBJ2-1	TGTGCCAGCAGGGACGGAGGGGGCTACAATGAGCAGTTCTTC	CASRDGGGYNEQFF
few	.	TRBV5-1	TRBJ2-1	TGCGCCAGCACCCCCGCAGGGAATGAGCAGTTCTTC	CASTPAGNEQFF
many	.	TRBV7-6	TRBJ1-1	TGTGCCAGCAGCTTTACAGAGAACACTGAAGCTTTCTTT	CASSFTENTEAFF
.	.	TRBV6-5	TRBJ1-1	TGTGCCAGCAGTTACTCAGGGGAAGCTTTCTTT	CASSYSGEAFF
.	TRBD2	TRBV6-2/TRBV6-3	TRBJ2-1	TGTGCCAGCAGTCGGACTAGCGGGAGGCCAAGCTCCTACAATGAGCAGTTCTTC	CASSRTSGRPSSYNEQFF
.	TRBD1	TRBV15	TRBJ1-2	TGTGCCACCAGCAGAGATCTAGGACAGGGGGCTCAAAGCTATGGCTACACCTTC	CATSRDLGQGAQSYGYTF
.	.	TRBV20-1	TRBJ2-5	TGCAGTGCTAATAACCCTCCCGCAGGGACCGGTGGAGAGACCCAGTACTTC	CSANNPPAGTGGETQYF
.	TRBD2	TRBV20-1	TRBJ2-3	TGCAGTGCTAGCCCTCGGACTAGCGGGGGGCCCACGCAGTATTTT	CSASPRTSGGPTQYF
.	TRBD1	TRBV7-9	TRBJ1-2	TGTGCCAGCAGCTCGACAGGGGGCCGCTACTATGGCTACACCTTC	CASSSTGGRYYGYTF
few	TRBD2	TRBV13	TRBJ2-5	TGTGCCAGCAGCTTAGGGACTAGCGGGAGTGTGGAGACCCAGTACTTC	CASSLGTSGSVETQYF
many	TRBD1	TRBV2	TRBJ1-5	TGTGCCAGCACCGGGACAGGGGGAAATCAGCCCCAGCATTTT	CASTGTGGNQPQHF
many	.	TRBV12-3/TRBV12-4	TRBJ2-2	TGTGCCAGCAGCCAAGACGGGCCGAACACCGGGGAGCTGTTTTTT	CASSQDGPNTGELFF